These T cell receptor beta chains were read from a single sample in a study of blood T cell repertoires in COVID-19. The assay was immunoSEQ multiplex PCR, and TCRdb's table has in-frame clones only and misses some. The sample contains a few hundred thousand clones, around 86% of which appear only once. The sample consisted of peripheral blood. Receptors were obtained from a woman between 50 and 59 years old with acute or convalescent COVID-19. The CDR3 runs from the conserved cysteine through the conserved F or W. Fields, in order: J gene, clone size, V gene, D gene, CDR3 DNA, CDR3 protein. The D gene is left open where the match is weak. Clone size is stated in some rows and not others, as once, few, many or a class when expanded.

TRBJ2-5,NA,TRBV9,NA,TGTGCCAGCAGCACAAGTAGGTGGCAGGGATCGACCCAAGAGACCCAGTACTTC,CASSTSRWQGSTQETQYF
TRBJ1-6,NA,TRBV2,NA,TGTGCCAGCGCCCCTGGGACAAATAATTCACCCCTCCACTTT,CASAPGTNNSPLHF
TRBJ1-1,NA,TRBV6-4,NA,TGTGCCAGCAGTGAAAATGTTCGAGCTGAAGCTTTCTTT,CASSENVRAEAFF
TRBJ2-7,NA,TRBV19,NA,TGTGCCAGTAGTATCGTAGGGAGCTCATACGAGCAGTACTTC,CASSIVGSSYEQYF
TRBJ2-5,NA,TRBV7-2,TRBD2,TGTGCCAGCAGCACATCTAGCGGGGGTGGAGGGACCCAGTACTTC,CASSTSSGGGGTQYF
TRBJ2-1,NA,TRBV18,TRBD2,TGTGCCAGCTCACCAGTTTCGAGCGGGGGTGGGAATGAGCAGTTCTTC,CASSPVSSGGGNEQFF
TRBJ2-5,NA,TRBV4-1,TRBD2,TGCGCCAGCAGCCCAGGGAGGGTAATCGGGACCCAGTACTTC,CASSPGRVIGTQYF
TRBJ2-7,NA,TRBV15,TRBD1,TGTGCCACCAGCAGGGTTTGGGACAGGACCACCTACGAGCAGTACTTC,CATSRVWDRTTYEQYF
TRBJ2-2,once,TRBV9,NA,TGTGCCAGCAGCCTCTACCCTGCCGGGGAGGTGGGGGAGCTGTTTTTT,CASSLYPAGEVGELFF
TRBJ2-1,NA,TRBV25-1,TRBD1,TGTGCCAGCAGTGGGGGACAGGGGACCCATAATGAGCAGTTCTTC,CASSGGQGTHNEQFF
TRBJ2-3,NA,TRBV18,TRBD1,TGTGCCAGCTCACCCCCTTCGACAGGGGGCAGGCAGTATTTT,CASSPPSTGGRQYF
TRBJ2-1,NA,TRBV5-1,TRBD1,TGCGCCAGCAGCGCCACGGACAGGGTAGGCGAGCAGTTCTTC,CASSATDRVGEQFF
TRBJ2-2,NA,TRBV7-2,TRBD2,TGTGCCAGCAGCTTTGGGACTAGCGGGAGGACCGGGGAGCTGTTTTTT,CASSFGTSGRTGELFF
TRBJ2-7,NA,TRBV9,TRBD2,TGTGCCAGCAGCGTAGCGGCTAGCGGGACCTACGAGCAGTACTTC,CASSVAASGTYEQYF
TRBJ2-1,few,TRBV7-2,TRBD2,TGTGCCAGCAGCCCTCTAGGGGGACTAGCGGGAGCCGAGCAGTTCTTC,CASSPLGGLAGAEQFF
TRBJ2-1,NA,TRBV9,TRBD2,TGTGCCAGCAGCGTAGCTAGCGGGGGAGTGCGCGATGAGCAGTTCTTC,CASSVASGGVRDEQFF
TRBJ2-2,NA,TRBV28,NA,TGTGCCAGCTTAGAAAAGAACACCGGGGAGCCGTTTTTT,CASLEKNTGEPFF
TRBJ2-3,NA,TRBV4-1,TRBD2,TGCGCCAGCAGCAACCGGCTAGCGGGAACGGATACGCAGTATTTT,CASSNRLAGTDTQYF
TRBJ2-1,few,TRBV18,TRBD2,TGTGCCAGCTCACCGCAACTAGCGGACGTCTACAATGAGCAGTTCTTC,CASSPQLADVYNEQFF
TRBJ2-3,few,TRBV5-3,TRBD2,TGTGCCAGAAGCTTGACTAGCGAGCTATTTAGCACAGATACGCAGTATTTT,CARSLTSELFSTDTQYF
TRBJ1-1,NA,TRBV18,TRBD1,TGTGCCAGCTCACTTTACATTGGACAGGGTAACACTGAAGCTTTCTTT,CASSLYIGQGNTEAFF
TRBJ2-5,NA,TRBV9,TRBD2,TGTGCCAGCAGCGTGGGGACTAGCGGGAGGGGGCGGGAGACCCAGTACTTC,CASSVGTSGRGRETQYF
TRBJ1-1,NA,TRBV29-1,NA,TGCAGCGTTGAATCCCCAGGATTTGTAAACACTGAAGCTTTCTTT,CSVESPGFVNTEAFF
TRBJ1-4,NA,TRBV3-1/TRBV3-2,NA,TGTGCCAGCAGCCCACCCCAGGGGGAAAAACTGTTTTTT,CASSPPQGEKLFF
TRBJ2-7,NA,TRBV10-2,TRBD2,TGCGCCAGCAGATCTAGCGGGAGTGTAGACGAGCAGTACTTC,CASRSSGSVDEQYF
TRBJ2-4,NA,TRBV4-1,TRBD2,TGCGCCAGCAGCCAAGACGGGACTAGCGGTGCCAAAAACATTCAGTACTTC,CASSQDGTSGAKNIQYF
TRBJ2-7,NA,TRBV6-2/TRBV6-3,NA,TGTGCCAGCAGTTACGAGGGACTGACCTGGCGGGAGCAGTACTTC,CASSYEGLTWREQYF
TRBJ2-5,NA,TRBV5-4,TRBD2,TGTGCCAGCAGCTCAGCTAGCGGAACCCAAGAGACCCAGTACTTC,CASSSASGTQETQYF
TRBJ2-7,NA,TRBV6-2/TRBV6-3,NA,TGTGCCAGCAGTTATACTAGGGACGAGCAGTACTTC,CASSYTRDEQYF
TRBJ1-2,NA,TRBV5-4,TRBD1,TGTGCCAGCGAGGGGTATAAACAGGGGACCTCAGCCTATGGCTACACCTTC,CASEGYKQGTSAYGYTF
TRBJ1-1,NA,TRBV5-8,NA,TGTGCCAGCAGCTCCAGACAGAGGAACACTGAAGCTTTCTTT,CASSSRQRNTEAFF
TRBJ2-1,NA,TRBV18,TRBD1,TGTGCCAGCTCACCACGGGGACAGGGGGCGGGCAGCTCCTACAATGAGCAGTTCTTC,CASSPRGQGAGSSYNEQFF
TRBJ2-7,NA,TRBV19,NA,TGTGCCAGTAGCCCGAACACGAGAGGTTTGTTTTTCTACGAGCAGTACTTC,CASSPNTRGLFFYEQYF
TRBJ2-5,NA,TRBV12-3/TRBV12-4,NA,TGTGCCAGCAGTTTAGCCGTTGAGACCCAGTACTTC,CASSLAVETQYF
TRBJ1-4,few,TRBV5-8,NA,TGTGCCAGCAGCTTAAGAGGTTGGAAACTGTTTTTT,CASSLRGWKLFF
TRBJ1-6,NA,TRBV10-3,NA,TGTGCCATCAGTGAGTCTAGGGCGGGTAATTCACCCCTCCACTTT,CAISESRAGNSPLHF
TRBJ1-1,NA,TRBV6-6,NA,TGTGCCAGCAGTGCGGGAGGGGGGTACACTGAAGCTTTCTTT,CASSAGGGYTEAFF
TRBJ2-7,few,TRBV11-2,TRBD2,TGTGCCAGCAGCCCTATACTAGCGACCGAGAGCAATCCATACGAGCAGTACTTC,CASSPILATESNPYEQYF
TRBJ2-1,NA,TRBV5-1,TRBD2,TGCGCCAGCAGCTTGCCTAGCGGGAACAATGAGCAGTTCTTC,CASSLPSGNNEQFF
TRBJ2-1,NA,TRBV7-9,NA,TGTGCCAGCAGCGTAGATTTGGGAGACAATGAGCAGTTCTTC,CASSVDLGDNEQFF
TRBJ1-2,NA,TRBV6-5,NA,TGTGCCAGCAGTTACTCGGGCGACCCCTATGGCTACACCTTC,CASSYSGDPYGYTF
TRBJ1-1,NA,TRBV5-1,TRBD1,TGCGCCAGCAAACTCCAGGGGGCAAGCACTGAAGCTTTCTTT,CASKLQGASTEAFF
TRBJ2-1,NA,TRBV13,NA,TGTGCCAGCAGCTCCTTGAATGAGCAGTTCTTC,CASSSLNEQFF
TRBJ2-3,NA,TRBV30,TRBD2,TGTGCCTGGAGTACCCAGGGGACTAGGGTAGATACGCAGTATTTT,CAWSTQGTRVDTQYF
TRBJ2-1,NA,TRBV19,TRBD2,TGTGCCAGTACCCCTAGGACTAGCGGGAGGGCCAAAACCTACAATGAGCAGTTCTTC,CASTPRTSGRAKTYNEQFF
TRBJ1-1,once,TRBV15,NA,TGTGCCACCAGCTTCCGTCGGGGGGCGATTGAAGCTTTCTTT,CATSFRRGAIEAFF
TRBJ1-1,NA,TRBV28,TRBD1,TGTGCCAGCAGTCCCCTCGTGTGGGGCAGGGGGCAGGTAGACACTGAAGCTTTCTTT,CASSPLVWGRGQVDTEAFF
TRBJ1-2,NA,TRBV6-5,TRBD1,TGTGCCAGCAGTAGACGGGACAGGGGAGGCAACACCTTC,CASSRRDRGGNTF
TRBJ2-1,NA,TRBV19,TRBD2,TGTGCCAGTAGTAAGACTAGCGGGAGGGGTGAGCAGTTCTTC,CASSKTSGRGEQFF
TRBJ2-2,NA,TRBV19,NA,TGTGCCAGTAGTATGGGACTGCACACCGGGGAGCTGTTTTTT,CASSMGLHTGELFF
TRBJ1-2,few,TRBV6-6,NA,TGTGCCAGCAGTAGGGCGGGTGGCTACACCTTC,CASSRAGGYTF
TRBJ1-4,NA,TRBV5-1,NA,TGCGCCAGCAGCGGGGCTGACACCAATGAAAAACTGTTTTTT,CASSGADTNEKLFF
TRBJ1-1,NA,TRBV11-3,NA,TGTGCCAGCAGCGCCGACGGGTTAAACACTGAAGCTTTCTTT,CASSADGLNTEAFF
TRBJ1-1,few,TRBV6-5,TRBD1,TGTGCCAGCACCACAGGGGGCTCGTACACTGAAGCTTTCTTT,CASTTGGSYTEAFF
TRBJ2-7,NA,TRBV6-1,NA,TGTGCCAGCAGTGAAGACTACAGGGCCTACGAGCAGTACTTC,CASSEDYRAYEQYF
TRBJ1-5,NA,TRBV9,NA,TGTGCCAGCAGCGTAGACCGGTATCAGCCCCAGCATTTT,CASSVDRYQPQHF
TRBJ2-3,NA,TRBV10-2,NA,TGCGCCAGCAGTGGAGTACTAGAATCAGATACGCAGTATTTT,CASSGVLESDTQYF
TRBJ2-7,NA,TRBV7-6,TRBD2,TGTGCCAGCAGCCCCGGACTAGCGGGATACGAGCAGTACTTC,CASSPGLAGYEQYF
TRBJ2-7,NA,TRBV3-1/TRBV3-2,NA,TGTGCCAGCAGGCCCGGCGGTCAGACCTACGAGCAGTACTTC,CASRPGGQTYEQYF
TRBJ1-4,NA,TRBV18,TRBD1,TGTGCCAGCTCACGCCGGACAGGGGGAGAAAAACTGTTTTTT,CASSRRTGGEKLFF